Listed here is a single TCR beta chain. The sample is drawn from a study of blood T cell repertoires in COVID-19. At the level of the study: Material from acute and convalescent COVID-19 was sourced from the United States, Italy and Spain. PBMCs, B-cell-depleted T cells, or T cells provided the cDNA or gDNA that made up the material.

The CDR3 runs 14 residues. In germline, CDR1 is LGHNA, CDR2 YNFKEQ. Trimming cost V 4 bases and J 10 bases; bases outside gene matches: 7. In the study's own analysis: Researchers report that nucleated cell counts were estimated from reference gene primer amplification. Assay: immunoSEQ multiplex PCR; the TCRdb copy retains only in-frame clones and omits some. For V, J and clone size, that table is used; D and trimming come from the DNA. The sample lists approximately 240,000 clones, 70% to 90% occurring once. V and J are TRBV4-2 and TRBJ1-5, with 10 bases identical to TRBD1. Material for sequencing was peripheral blood. This receptor was taken from a man aged 50-60 years with acute or convalescent COVID-19. CDR3 sequence: CASSPGQGINPQHF. DNA of the CDR3: TGTGCCAGCAGCCCGGGACAGGGGATCAATCCCCAGCATTTT.